The sequence of this T cell receptor (beta chain) was determined in a study of blood T cells in healthy people across ages. Study results and limitations: Estimated diversity that came from one million T cells was considered an underestimate. TCR beta diversity, measured per million T cells, fell in a roughly linear way with age.

Isolation per sample recovered at least 7 million PBMCs. Combining a sample-barcoded 5' primer with a J-beta primer mix, a second PCR ran for 7 to 11 cycles. The study obtained at least 3 million CDR3-containing paired-end reads from every sample. Each CDR3 protein gets one entry after TCRdb re-called the 5' RACE reads with MiXCR. The sample consists of under 2,000,000 distinct CDR3 sequences, 49% of them appearing once. The germline gives CDR1 PRHDT, CDR2 FYEKMQ (reference sequence). The V end lost 5 bases, the J end lost 4 bases, and 14 bases lay between the germline ends. This CDR3 spans 14 amino acids. This clonotype was seen a few times. Its cognate antigen is unknown.

The TCR sequence derives from a woman in her thirties or forties in good health. The chain links TRBV13 to TRBJ1-2; TRBD1 might be the D (5 bases). The specimen was blood. This CDR3 is CASSGGQSIYGYTF. CDR3 nucleotide sequence: TGTGCCAGCAGCGGCGGACAATCCATCTATGGCTACACCTTC.